This is a list of T cell receptor beta chains from one sample in a study of identifying expanded T cells in peripheral blood. Sequencing used immunoSEQ multiplex PCR; TCRdb keeps in-frame clones, though not all of them. The data hold some 90,000 clones, with approximately 90% observed a single time. The sequencing sample was made of blood. These receptors were collected from a person between 18 and 70 years old in good health. Both conserved end residues are part of each CDR3. Fields, in order: clone size, V gene, J gene, D gene, CDR3 protein, CDR3 DNA. D genes are given only for firm matches. Where a row states a size, it is once, few, many or the class of an expanded clone; other rows omit it.

>NA|TRBV28|TRBJ2-1|NA
CASNLPGTAYNEQFF
TGTGCCAGCAATTTGCCGGGAACAGCCTACAATGAGCAGTTCTTC
>once|TRBV11-2|TRBJ2-2|NA
CASSLLRTNTGELFF
TGTGCCAGCAGCCTTCTCCGGACGAACACCGGGGAGCTGTTTTTT
>NA|TRBV15|TRBJ1-2|NA
CATSRGTGPGYTF
TGTGCCACCAGCAGAGGCACAGGTCCGGGCTACACCTTC
>NA|TRBV7-9|TRBJ2-1|TRBD2
CASSLSSGGAYNEQFF
TGTGCCAGCAGCTTATCTAGCGGGGGAGCCTACAATGAGCAGTTCTTC
>NA|TRBV10-2|TRBJ2-1|NA
CASSAYPRDGSLGNEQFF
TGCGCCAGCAGTGCCTACCCTAGGGACGGATCACTCGGCAATGAGCAGTTCTTC
>NA|TRBV6-5|TRBJ1-4|NA
CASSRFQATNEKLFF
TGTGCCAGCAGCCGATTTCAAGCAACTAATGAAAAACTGTTTTTT
>NA|TRBV7-7|TRBJ2-5|NA
CASSSGRGTQYF
TGTGCCAGCAGCTCGGGACGGGGGACCCAGTACTTC
>NA|TRBV5-1|TRBJ2-7|NA
CASSLGRDVNYEQYF
TGCGCCAGCAGCTTAGGACGGGACGTTAACTACGAGCAGTACTTC
>NA|TRBV7-8|TRBJ2-1|NA
CASSLGNEQFF
TGTGCCAGCAGCTTAGGTAATGAGCAGTTCTTC
>once|TRBV10-3|TRBJ2-7|NA
CAISERTDSYEQYF
TGTGCCATCAGTGAGCGGACGGACTCCTACGAGCAGTACTTC
>NA|TRBV29-1|TRBJ1-1|NA
CSVPGFYTEAFF
TGCAGCGTTCCCGGTTTCTACACTGAAGCTTTCTTT
>NA|TRBV5-4|TRBJ1-4|NA
CASSLGGTTNEKLFF
TGTGCCAGCAGCTTGGGCGGTACAACTAATGAAAAACTGTTTTTT
>NA|TRBV19|TRBJ1-5|NA
CASSFARGSNQPQHF
TGTGCCAGTAGCTTCGCCCGGGGGAGCAATCAGCCCCAGCATTTT
>few|TRBV19|TRBJ1-5|NA
CASSIFPNQPQHF
TGTGCCAGTAGTATATTCCCAAATCAGCCCCAGCATTTT
>NA|TRBV29-1|TRBJ2-6|NA
CSVEEGAGANVLTF
TGCAGCGTTGAAGAGGGGGCGGGGGCCAACGTCCTGACTTTC
>NA|TRBV7-9|TRBJ1-1|NA
CASQDRLNTEAFF
TGTGCCAGCCAGGATCGGCTGAACACTGAAGCTTTCTTT
>few|TRBV28|TRBJ1-1|TRBD1
CASSLFHRGGHTEAFF
TGTGCCAGCAGTTTATTCCACCGAGGGGGCCACACTGAAGCTTTCTTT
>few|TRBV4-2|TRBJ1-2|TRBD1
CASQATGANYGYTF
TGTGCCAGCCAAGCGACAGGGGCTAACTATGGCTACACCTTC
>NA|TRBV10-3|TRBJ2-5|NA
CAISDWAEETQYF
TGTGCCATCAGTGATTGGGCAGAAGAGACCCAGTACTTC
>once|TRBV5-6|TRBJ2-7|NA
CASSHGLGDYEQYF
TGTGCCAGCAGCCACGGACTGGGGGACTACGAGCAGTACTTC
>NA|TRBV23-1|TRBJ1-5|NA
CASSQGRARGQSNQPQHF
TGCGCCAGCAGTCAGGGGAGGGCCAGGGGCCAGAGCAATCAGCCCCAGCATTTT
>NA|TRBV5-1|TRBJ1-1|NA
CASSLQPGRGEAFF
TGCGCCAGCAGCCTACAACCCGGGAGGGGGGAAGCTTTCTTT
>NA|TRBV27|TRBJ1-2|NA
CASSLSRRGRFSYGYTF
TGTGCCAGCAGTTTATCTCGCCGGGGGCGATTCTCCTATGGCTACACCTTC
>NA|TRBV5-1|TRBJ2-2|TRBD2
CASSLERGSTGELFF
TGCGCCAGCAGCTTGGAGCGGGGATCGACCGGGGAGCTGTTTTTT
>NA|TRBV6-5|TRBJ1-1|NA
CASSPTVNTEAFF
TGTGCCAGCAGTCCCACAGTGAACACTGAAGCTTTCTTT
>once|TRBV7-8|TRBJ2-3|NA
CASTSQTRFSTDTQYF
TGTGCCAGCACCTCACAGACTAGGTTTAGCACAGATACGCAGTATTTT
>NA|TRBV6-1|TRBJ2-7|NA
CASTYTYEQYF
TGTGCCAGCACATACACCTACGAGCAGTACTTC
>NA|TRBV7-9|TRBJ2-7|NA
CASIGAYEQYF
TGTGCCAGCATCGGGGCCTACGAGCAGTACTTC
>NA|TRBV4-2|TRBJ2-7|TRBD2
CASSQSASGTSAYEQYF
TGTGCCAGCAGCCAAAGCGCATCCGGGACTAGCGCCTACGAGCAGTACTTC
>NA|TRBV13|TRBJ2-5|NA
CASSLAAERPETQYF
TGTGCCAGCAGCTTAGCGGCTGAAAGACCCGAGACCCAGTACTTC